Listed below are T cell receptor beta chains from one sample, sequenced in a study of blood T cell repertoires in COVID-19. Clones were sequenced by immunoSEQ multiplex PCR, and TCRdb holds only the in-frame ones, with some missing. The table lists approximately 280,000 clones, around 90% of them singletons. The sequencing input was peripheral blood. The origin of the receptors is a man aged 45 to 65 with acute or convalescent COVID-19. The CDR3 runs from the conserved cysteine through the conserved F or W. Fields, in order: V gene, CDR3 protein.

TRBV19,CASSTMSGGWEKETQYF
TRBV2,CASTGDRTDTQYF
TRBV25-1,CASSAGQGPIANTGELFF
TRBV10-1,CASSGQANTGELFF
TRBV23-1,CASSQSFGQTLPTQHF
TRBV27,CASTPRSPRDSPYEQYF
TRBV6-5,CGSTRTANYGYTF
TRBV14,CASSRGTHSYEQYF
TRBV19,CASSHGLRNTEAFF
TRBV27,CASSPRTGGFTGELFF
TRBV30,CASTAGSSSYEQYF
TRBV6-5,CASSQTGSDEQYF
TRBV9,CASSVAGTGYTEAFF
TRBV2,CASVRQDFYGYTF
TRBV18,CASSLNSGTVNTEAFF
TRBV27,CASSLMGGGSGEKLFF
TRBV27,CASKKTGTGGANEKLFF
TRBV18,CASSQDRAGANVLTF
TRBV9,CASSVGGASTDTQYF
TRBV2,CASEGGVHYGYTF
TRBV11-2,CASILAGGETQYF
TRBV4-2,CASSPSGGAGETQYF
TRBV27,CASSLFRGQGVGETQYF
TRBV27,CASRDNLGNTIYF
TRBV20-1,CSAPSGREQYF
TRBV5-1,CASTTGTSGYNEQFF
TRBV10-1,CASSFSDNEQFF
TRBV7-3,CASSASGGAMYNEQFF
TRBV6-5,CASRSPGQDYGYTF
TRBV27,CASRQGPNQPQHF
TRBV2,CASSGQGAREQYF
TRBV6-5,CASIFRGVSYNEQFF
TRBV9,CASSVEGQLYGYTF
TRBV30,CAWSVQVSYGYTF
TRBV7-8,CASSLREANTGELFF
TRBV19,CASTMDSPPNSPLHF
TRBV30,CALDRENTEAFF
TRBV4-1,CASSSRGMVSGNQPQHF
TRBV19,CATVELAGGGTGELFF
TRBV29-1,CSVTGDRSGNTIYF
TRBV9,CASSEGTGFGEQFF
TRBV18,CASSTIQGYNEQFF
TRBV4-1,CASSQEGGGLGNQPQHF
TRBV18,CASSPPAGGPGELFF
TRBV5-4,CASSLEGASQPQHF
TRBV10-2,CASSESRGISNIEAFF
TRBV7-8,CASSPGTGIGYTF
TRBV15,CATSSSALARRTGELFF
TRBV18,CASSLQQGAGNTIYF
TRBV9,CASSVEGTGILNTEAFF
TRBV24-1,CATSDPRGTDTQYF
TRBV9,CASSPREDTQYF
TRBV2,CASSRTGGNSPLHF
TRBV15,CATSRDAVSSYNEQFF
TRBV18,CASSPTGSNEKLFF
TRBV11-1,CASGEADTQYF
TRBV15,CATSRGAETQYF
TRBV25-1,CASSVTESSYEQYF
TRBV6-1,CASSEVAGGEDTQYF
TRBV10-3,CAISELESPLHF